A selection of T cell receptor beta chains follows, all from one sample in a study of blood T cell repertoires in COVID-19. Repertoires were generated with immunoSEQ multiplex PCR, while TCRdb's copy carries only in-frame clones and drops some. The sample lists more than 100,000 clones, around three quarters seen once, with approximately 16% in the top ten. The source material was peripheral blood. The receptors were sampled from a man between 60 and 70 years old with active or convalescent COVID-19. The CDR3 runs from the conserved cysteine through the conserved F or W. The order of the fields is D gene, CDR3 length, clone size, J gene, V gene, CDR3 protein, CDR3 DNA. A D gene is named only where the DNA matches it firmly. Clone sizes are given selectively: once, few, many, or a class where the clone is expanded.

>TRBD1|15|large|TRBJ2-1|TRBV4-3
CASSQGQGWGNEQFF
TGCGCCAGCAGCCAAGGACAGGGATGGGGCAATGAGCAGTTCTTC
>.|14|.|TRBJ2-3|TRBV29-1
CSVEKNTGTTPQYF
TGCAGCGTTGAAAAAAACACAGGGACGACTCCGCAGTATTTT
>TRBD1|14|few|TRBJ2-2|TRBV28
CAGGDRVNTGELFF
TGTGCCGGGGGGGACAGGGTGAACACCGGGGAGCTGTTTTTT
>.|11|.|TRBJ1-1|TRBV28
CASSFWGVAFF
TGTGCCAGCAGTTTCTGGGGGGTAGCTTTCTTT
>TRBD2|14|.|TRBJ2-1|TRBV6-2/TRBV6-3
CASSTSGWENEQFF
TGTGCCAGCAGTACTAGCGGGTGGGAGAATGAGCAGTTCTTC
>TRBD1|15|.|TRBJ2-7|TRBV28
CASSALGTGVYEQYF
TGTGCCAGCAGTGCACTGGGGACAGGGGTCTACGAGCAGTACTTC
>.|15|.|TRBJ2-7|TRBV6-5
CASRQFSSGGNEQYF
TGTGCCAGCAGACAGTTCTCCTCCGGAGGGAACGAGCAGTACTTC
>TRBD2|14|.|TRBJ2-3|TRBV6-2/TRBV6-3
CASSWGGSTDTQYF
TGTGCCAGCAGTTGGGGGGGGAGCACAGATACGCAGTATTTT
>TRBD1|14|few|TRBJ1-2|TRBV4-3
CASSQGTGGYGYTF
TGCGCCAGCAGCCAAGGGACAGGGGGCTATGGCTACACCTTC
>TRBD2|17|.|TRBJ2-2|TRBV5-6
CASSSRRLAGDTGELFF
TGTGCCAGCAGCTCAAGGAGACTAGCGGGAGACACCGGGGAGCTGTTTTTT
>.|17|.|TRBJ1-5|TRBV28
CASSYRGGHRGNQPQHF
TGTGCCAGCAGTTACCGGGGGGGACACAGAGGCAATCAGCCCCAGCATTTT
>.|15|.|TRBJ2-1|TRBV6-2/TRBV6-3
CASSSNLDWDNEQFF
TGTGCCAGCAGTTCCAACCTGGACTGGGACAATGAGCAGTTCTTC
>.|18|once|TRBJ2-2|TRBV5-1
CASSPQGGSLANTGELFF
TGCGCCAGCAGCCCTCAGGGGGGCAGCCTCGCGAACACCGGGGAGCTGTTTTTT
>.|14|.|TRBJ1-2|TRBV28
CASSLARVRNGYTF
TGTGCCAGCAGTTTGGCCAGGGTGAGAAATGGCTACACCTTC
>.|14|.|TRBJ2-5|TRBV4-1
CASSQETTGETQYF
TGCGCCAGCAGCCAAGAGACAACTGGAGAGACCCAGTACTTC
>.|14|.|TRBJ2-5|TRBV5-4
CASSLAGVGETQYF
TGTGCCAGCAGCTTGGCAGGGGTGGGGGAGACCCAGTACTTC
>.|15|few|TRBJ1-4|TRBV15
CATSRDRGSSEKLFF
TGTGCCACCAGCAGAGATAGGGGCAGCAGTGAAAAACTGTTTTTT
>TRBD2|15|once|TRBJ2-3|TRBV25-1
CASSFAGGGADTQYF
TGTGCCAGCAGTTTCGCGGGAGGAGGGGCAGATACGCAGTATTTT
>.|12|.|TRBJ1-1|TRBV12-3/TRBV12-4
CASSLRRTEAFF
TGTGCCAGCAGTTTACGGAGGACTGAAGCTTTCTTT
>.|11|.|TRBJ2-7|TRBV14
CASSQIYEQYF
TGTGCCAGCAGCCAAATATACGAGCAGTACTTC
>TRBD2|15|.|TRBJ2-5|TRBV7-6
CASSLARGEGSAQYF
TGTGCCAGCAGCTTAGCGCGAGGGGAGGGGAGCGCCCAGTACTTC
>.|17|.|TRBJ1-5|TRBV7-8
CASSLGRRHGLNQPQHF
TGTGCCAGCAGCTTAGGGAGGCGGCATGGCCTGAATCAGCCCCAGCATTTT
>.|13|few|TRBJ1-1|TRBV11-2
CASSLDLAAEAFF
TGTGCCAGCAGCTTAGATCTGGCAGCTGAAGCTTTCTTT
>TRBD1|14|.|TRBJ1-2|TRBV27
CASSPLGGGPGYTF
TGTGCCAGCAGTCCCCTTGGAGGGGGCCCTGGCTACACCTTC
>.|14|few|TRBJ2-3|TRBV10-3
CATVTPSRTDTQYF
TGTGCCACCGTGACACCATCCCGCACAGATACGCAGTATTTT
>TRBD1|14|.|TRBJ2-7|TRBV9
CASSPQNRGYEQYF
TGTGCCAGCAGCCCTCAGAACAGGGGTTACGAGCAGTACTTC
>TRBD1|16|few|TRBJ2-7|TRBV27
CASSMGDRDRAYEQYF
TGTGCCAGCAGTATGGGGGACAGGGATAGAGCCTACGAGCAGTACTTC
>.|15|.|TRBJ2-1|TRBV6-5
CASSLQGSSYNEQFF
TGTGCCAGCAGCCTTCAGGGGAGCTCCTACAATGAGCAGTTCTTC
>TRBD2|16|once|TRBJ2-3|TRBV18
CASSPLGTSGTDTQYF
TGTGCCAGCTCACCACTAGGGACTAGCGGCACAGATACGCAGTATTTT
>TRBD1|14|.|TRBJ2-7|TRBV4-3
CASSPGQGAFEQYF
TGCGCCAGCAGCCCGGGACAGGGGGCCTTCGAGCAGTACTTC
>TRBD1|15|.|TRBJ2-7|TRBV11-2
CASSLGTGHPYEQYF
TGTGCCAGCAGCTTGGGGACAGGCCACCCCTACGAGCAGTACTTC
>.|15|.|TRBJ2-7|TRBV4-1
CASSQEARRGYEQYF
TGCGCCAGCAGCCAAGAGGCTCGGAGGGGTTACGAGCAGTACTTC
>.|16|.|TRBJ2-2|TRBV14
CASSPVRGMNTGELFF
TGTGCCAGCAGCCCTGTTAGGGGGATGAACACCGGGGAGCTGTTTTTT
>.|13|.|TRBJ1-2|TRBV5-4
CASNWRGAYGYTF
TGTGCCAGCAATTGGAGGGGTGCCTATGGCTACACCTTC
>TRBD2|15|once|TRBJ2-2|TRBV24-1
CATSATRERVGELFF
TGTGCCACCAGTGCGACGCGGGAGAGGGTCGGGGAGCTGTTTTTT
>TRBD1|15|.|TRBJ1-1|TRBV30
CAWSAWTGLNTEAFF
TGTGCCTGGAGTGCATGGACAGGGCTGAACACTGAAGCTTTCTTT
>.|14|once|TRBJ2-7|TRBV6-4
CASSEGAGSYEQYF
TGTGCCAGCAGTGAGGGGGCTGGATCCTACGAGCAGTACTTC
>TRBD1|14|once|TRBJ1-1|TRBV28
CASSRQLQGTEAFF
TGTGCCAGCAGCCGCCAATTACAGGGGACTGAAGCTTTCTTT
>.|14|.|TRBJ1-4|TRBV28
CATLSSGRDEKLFF
TGTGCCACCCTGTCGAGCGGTAGGGATGAAAAACTGTTTTTT
>TRBD2|16|.|TRBJ2-1|TRBV7-2
CASSSPGLAGVNEQFF
TGTGCCAGCAGCTCCCCGGGACTAGCGGGAGTCAATGAGCAGTTCTTC
>TRBD1|14|few|TRBJ1-2|TRBV28
CASSLSDRGHGYTF
TGTGCCAGCAGTTTATCGGACAGGGGGCATGGCTACACCTTC
>.|17|.|TRBJ1-4|TRBV9
CASSPLWRVGTNEKLFF
TGTGCCAGCAGCCCCCTTTGGAGGGTTGGAACTAATGAAAAACTGTTTTTT
>.|17|medium-sized|TRBJ2-7|TRBV4-2
CASSQGSRAGLPYEQYF
TGTGCCAGCAGCCAAGGTTCCCGGGCGGGCCTCCCCTACGAGCAGTACTTC
>TRBD1|14|.|TRBJ1-6|TRBV5-4
CASSLRQGDSPLHF
TGTGCCAGCAGCTTGCGGCAGGGGGATTCACCCCTCCACTTT
>TRBD1|16|.|TRBJ2-1|TRBV11-2
CASSPIRDRGYNEQFF
TGTGCCAGCAGTCCAATCCGGGACAGGGGCTACAATGAGCAGTTCTTC
>.|14|.|TRBJ2-7|TRBV9
CASSEGLSGGEQYF
TGTGCCAGCAGCGAGGGACTCAGCGGAGGCGAGCAGTACTTC
>.|12|few|TRBJ2-1|TRBV18
CASSLRSDEQFF
TGTGCCAGCTCCCTTAGGAGTGACGAGCAGTTCTTC
>TRBD1|16|.|TRBJ1-2|TRBV4-3
CASSQDPGQGRYGYTF
TGCGCCAGCAGCCAAGACCCGGGACAGGGGAGGTATGGCTACACCTTC
>.|15|.|TRBJ2-2|TRBV4-1
CASSDYPLTGGELFF
TGCGCCAGCAGCGATTATCCCCTCACCGGCGGGGAGCTGTTTTTT
>.|18|few|TRBJ1-5|TRBV12-2
CASRLDERGDCGGQPQHF
TGTGCAAGTCGCTTAGACGAGCGCGGGGATTGTGGGGGTCAGCCCCAGCATTTT
>.|11|.|TRBJ2-5|TRBV29-1
CSGKRQETQYF
TGCAGCGGGAAGCGCCAAGAGACCCAGTACTTC
>TRBD2|17|.|TRBJ2-5|TRBV27
CASSSFVSTGGVETQYF
TGTGCCAGCAGTTCCTTTGTCTCAACGGGAGGAGTGGAGACCCAGTACTTC
>TRBD2|13|.|TRBJ2-5|TRBV7-2
CASHFSGGKTQYF
TGTGCCAGCCACTTCTCCGGGGGGAAGACCCAGTACTTC